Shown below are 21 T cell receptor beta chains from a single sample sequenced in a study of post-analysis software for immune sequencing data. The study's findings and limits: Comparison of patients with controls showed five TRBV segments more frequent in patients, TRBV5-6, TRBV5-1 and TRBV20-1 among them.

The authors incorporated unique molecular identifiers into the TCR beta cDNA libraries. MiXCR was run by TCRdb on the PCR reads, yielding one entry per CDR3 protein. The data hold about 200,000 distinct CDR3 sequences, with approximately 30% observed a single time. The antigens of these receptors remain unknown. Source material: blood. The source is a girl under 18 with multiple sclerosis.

The CDR3 loop reads CASRERGGSRDTQYF. CDR3 bases: TGTGCCAGCAGGGAGCGGGGGGGCTCCCGAGATACGCAGTATTTT. This chain links TRBV7-8 with TRBJ2-3, with 10 positions matching TRBD2. Germline assignment: CDR1 SGHVS and CDR2 FQNEAQ. The CDR3 spans 15 residues. J was trimmed by 5 bases and V by 6 bases; bases with no gene match: 8.

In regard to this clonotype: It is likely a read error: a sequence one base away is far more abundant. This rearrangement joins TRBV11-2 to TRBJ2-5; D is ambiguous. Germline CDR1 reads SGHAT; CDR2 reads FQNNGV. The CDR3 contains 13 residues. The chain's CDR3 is CASSLGLQETRYF. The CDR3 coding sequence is TGTGCCAGCAGCTTAGGCCTTCAAGAGACCCGGTACTTC.

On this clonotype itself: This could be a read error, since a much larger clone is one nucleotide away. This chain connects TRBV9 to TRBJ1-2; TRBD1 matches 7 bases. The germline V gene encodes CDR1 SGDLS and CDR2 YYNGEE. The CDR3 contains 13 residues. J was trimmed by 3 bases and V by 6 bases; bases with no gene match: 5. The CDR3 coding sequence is TGTGCCAGCATCGAACAGGGGTACTATGGCTACACCTTC. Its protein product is CASIEQGYYGYTF.

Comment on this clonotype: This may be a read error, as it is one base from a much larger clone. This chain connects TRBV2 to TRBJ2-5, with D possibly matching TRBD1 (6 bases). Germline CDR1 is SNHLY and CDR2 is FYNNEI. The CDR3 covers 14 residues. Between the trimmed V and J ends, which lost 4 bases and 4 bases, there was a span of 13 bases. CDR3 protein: CASSGGRGPETQYF. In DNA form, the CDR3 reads TGTGCCAGCAGTGGCGGCAGGGGACCAGAGACCCAGTACTTC.

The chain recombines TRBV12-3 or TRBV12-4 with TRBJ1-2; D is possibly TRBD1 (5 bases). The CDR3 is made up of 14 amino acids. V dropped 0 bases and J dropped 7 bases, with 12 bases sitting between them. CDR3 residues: CASSLADSRAGYTF. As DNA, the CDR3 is TGTGCCAGCAGTTTAGCCGACAGCCGGGCTGGCTACACCTTC.

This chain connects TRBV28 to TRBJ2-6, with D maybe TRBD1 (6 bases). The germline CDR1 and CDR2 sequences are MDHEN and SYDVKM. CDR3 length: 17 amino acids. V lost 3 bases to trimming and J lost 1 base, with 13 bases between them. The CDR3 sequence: CASSFSTGISGANVLTF. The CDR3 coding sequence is TGTGCCAGCAGTTTTTCGACAGGAATATCTGGGGCCAACGTCCTGACTTTC.

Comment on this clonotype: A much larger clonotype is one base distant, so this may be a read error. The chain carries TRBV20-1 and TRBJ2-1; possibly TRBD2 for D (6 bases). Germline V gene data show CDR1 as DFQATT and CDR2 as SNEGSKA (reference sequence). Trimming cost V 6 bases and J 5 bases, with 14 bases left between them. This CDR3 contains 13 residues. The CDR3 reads CSAGPSANNEQFF. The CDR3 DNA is TGCAGTGCCGGGCCTAGCGCCAACAATGAGCAGTTCTTC.

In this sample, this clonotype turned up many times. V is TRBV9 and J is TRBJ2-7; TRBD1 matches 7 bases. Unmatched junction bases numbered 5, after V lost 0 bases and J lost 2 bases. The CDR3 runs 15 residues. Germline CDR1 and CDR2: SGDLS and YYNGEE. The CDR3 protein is CASSVDTGETYEQYF. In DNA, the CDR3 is TGTGCCAGCAGCGTAGATACAGGGGAAACCTACGAGCAGTACTTC.

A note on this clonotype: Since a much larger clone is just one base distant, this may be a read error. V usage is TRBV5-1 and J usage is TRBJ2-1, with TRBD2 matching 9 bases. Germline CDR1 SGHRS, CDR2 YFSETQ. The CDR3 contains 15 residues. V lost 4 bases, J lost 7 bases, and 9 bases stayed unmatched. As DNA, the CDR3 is TGCGCCAGCAGCATAGGAGCGGGAGGCCGGAATGAGCAGTTCTTC. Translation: CASSIGAGGRNEQFF.

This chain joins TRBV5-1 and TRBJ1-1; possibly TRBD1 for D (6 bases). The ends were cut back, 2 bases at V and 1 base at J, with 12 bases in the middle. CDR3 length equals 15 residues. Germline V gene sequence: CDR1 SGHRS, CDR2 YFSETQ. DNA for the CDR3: TGCGCCAGCAGCTTCGGCGCGGGACAGAACACTGAAGCTTTCTTT. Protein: CASSFGAGQNTEAFF.

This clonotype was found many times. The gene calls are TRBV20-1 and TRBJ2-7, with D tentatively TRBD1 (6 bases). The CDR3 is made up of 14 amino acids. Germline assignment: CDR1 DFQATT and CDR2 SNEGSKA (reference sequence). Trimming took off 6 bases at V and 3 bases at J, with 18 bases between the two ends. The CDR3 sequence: CSASLPQQGYEQYF. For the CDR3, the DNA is TGCAGTGCCTCGTTGCCACAACAGGGCTACGAGCAGTACTTC.

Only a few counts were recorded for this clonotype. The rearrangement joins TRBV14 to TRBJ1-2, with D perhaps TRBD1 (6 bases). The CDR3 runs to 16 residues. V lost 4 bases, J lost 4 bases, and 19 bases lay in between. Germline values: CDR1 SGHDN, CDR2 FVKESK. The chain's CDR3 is CASSLKGGGVGYGYTF. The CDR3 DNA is TGTGCCAGCAGCCTTAAAGGGGGGGGCGTCGGCTATGGCTACACCTTC. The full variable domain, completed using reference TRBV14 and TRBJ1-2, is EAGVTQFPSHSVIEKGQTVTLRCDPISGHDNLYWYRRVMGKEIKFLLHFVKESKQDESGMPNNRFLAERTGGTYSTLKVQPAELEDSGVYFCASSLKGGGVGYGYTFGSGTRLTVV.

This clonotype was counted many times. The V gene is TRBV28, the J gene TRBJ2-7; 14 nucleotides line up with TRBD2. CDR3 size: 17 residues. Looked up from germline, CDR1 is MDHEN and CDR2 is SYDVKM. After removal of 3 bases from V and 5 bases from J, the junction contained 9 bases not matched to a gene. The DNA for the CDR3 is TGTGCCAGCAGTTTTTCCGGGACTAGCGGGAGTAGGGACGAGCAGTACTTC. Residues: CASSFSGTSGSRDEQYF.

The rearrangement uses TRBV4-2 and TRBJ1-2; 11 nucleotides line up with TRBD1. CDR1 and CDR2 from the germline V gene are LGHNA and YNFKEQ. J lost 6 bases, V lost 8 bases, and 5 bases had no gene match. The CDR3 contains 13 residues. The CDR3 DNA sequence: TGTGCCAGCGCCGGACAGGGGGCTGATGGCTACACCTTC. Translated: CASAGQGADGYTF.

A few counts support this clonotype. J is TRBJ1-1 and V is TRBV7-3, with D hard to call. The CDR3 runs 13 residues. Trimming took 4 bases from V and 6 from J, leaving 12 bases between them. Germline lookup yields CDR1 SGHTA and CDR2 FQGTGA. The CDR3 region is CASSSGKDAEAFF. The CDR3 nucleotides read TGTGCCAGCAGCTCCGGCAAGGACGCTGAAGCTTTCTTT.

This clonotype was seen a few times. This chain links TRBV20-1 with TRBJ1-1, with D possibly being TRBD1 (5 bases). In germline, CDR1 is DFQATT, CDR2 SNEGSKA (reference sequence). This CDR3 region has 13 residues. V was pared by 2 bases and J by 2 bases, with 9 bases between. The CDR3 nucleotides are TGCAGTGCTAGACTACAGGTAAACACTGAAGCTTTCTTT. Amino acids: CSARLQVNTEAFF.

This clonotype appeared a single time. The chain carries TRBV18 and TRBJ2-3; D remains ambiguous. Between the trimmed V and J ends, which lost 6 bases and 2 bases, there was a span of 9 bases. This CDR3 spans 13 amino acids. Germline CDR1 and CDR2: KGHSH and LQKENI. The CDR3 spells CASSPSITDTQYF. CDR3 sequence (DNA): TGTGCCAGCTCCCCTTCAATCACAGATACGCAGTATTTT.

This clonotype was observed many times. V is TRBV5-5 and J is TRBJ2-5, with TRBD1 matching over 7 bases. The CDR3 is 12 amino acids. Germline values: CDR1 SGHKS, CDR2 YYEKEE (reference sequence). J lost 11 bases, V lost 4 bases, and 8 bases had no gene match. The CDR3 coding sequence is TGTGCCAGCAGCAGGGACAGTTATGTGCAGTACTTC. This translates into CASSRDSYVQYF.

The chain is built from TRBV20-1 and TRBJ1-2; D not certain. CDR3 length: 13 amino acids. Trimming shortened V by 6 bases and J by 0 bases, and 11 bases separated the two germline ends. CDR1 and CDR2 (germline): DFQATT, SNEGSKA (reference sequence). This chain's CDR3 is CSAGTKANYGYTF. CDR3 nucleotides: TGCAGTGCCGGCACCAAGGCTAACTATGGCTACACCTTC.

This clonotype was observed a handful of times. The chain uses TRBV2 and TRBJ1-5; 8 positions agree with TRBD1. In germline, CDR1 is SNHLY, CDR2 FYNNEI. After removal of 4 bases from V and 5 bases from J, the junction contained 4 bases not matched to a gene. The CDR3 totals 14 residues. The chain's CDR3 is CASSGSGGHQPQHF. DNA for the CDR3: TGTGCCAGCAGTGGTTCAGGGGGCCATCAGCCCCAGCATTTT.

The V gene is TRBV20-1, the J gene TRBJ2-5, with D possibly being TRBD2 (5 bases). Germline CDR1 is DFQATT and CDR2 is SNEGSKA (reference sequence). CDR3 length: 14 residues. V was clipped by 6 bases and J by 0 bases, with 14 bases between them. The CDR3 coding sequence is TGCAGTGCGCAGGACTTCGAGTACCAAGAGACCCAGTACTTC. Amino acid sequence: CSAQDFEYQETQYF.